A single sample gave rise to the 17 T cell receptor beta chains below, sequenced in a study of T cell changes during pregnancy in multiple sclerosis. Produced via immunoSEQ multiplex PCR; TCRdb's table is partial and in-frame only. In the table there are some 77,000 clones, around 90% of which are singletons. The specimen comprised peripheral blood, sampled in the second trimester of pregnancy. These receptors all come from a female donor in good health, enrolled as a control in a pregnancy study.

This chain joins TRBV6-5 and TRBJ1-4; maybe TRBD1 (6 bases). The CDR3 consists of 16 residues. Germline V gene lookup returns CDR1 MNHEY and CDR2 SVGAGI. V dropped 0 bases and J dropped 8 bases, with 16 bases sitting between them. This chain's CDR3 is CASSYSTITTGEKLFF. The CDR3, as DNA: TGTGCCAGCAGTTACTCGACGATCACAACAGGGGAAAAACTGTTTTTT.

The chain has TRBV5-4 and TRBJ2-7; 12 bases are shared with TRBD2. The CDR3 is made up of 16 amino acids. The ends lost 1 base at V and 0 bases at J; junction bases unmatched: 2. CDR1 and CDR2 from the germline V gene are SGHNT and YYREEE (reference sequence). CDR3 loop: CASSLLAGGNSYEQYF. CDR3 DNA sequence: TGTGCCAGCAGCTTGCTAGCGGGGGGGAACTCCTACGAGCAGTACTTC.

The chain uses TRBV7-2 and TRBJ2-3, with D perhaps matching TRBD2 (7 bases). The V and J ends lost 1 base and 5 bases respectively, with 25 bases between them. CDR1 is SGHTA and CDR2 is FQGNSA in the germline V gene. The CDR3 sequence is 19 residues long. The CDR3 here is CASSLGRWTRGQFVDTQYF. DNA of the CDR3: TGTGCCAGCAGCTTAGGGAGATGGACTAGAGGACAGTTCGTAGATACGCAGTATTTT. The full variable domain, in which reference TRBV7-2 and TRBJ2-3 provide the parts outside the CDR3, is GAGVSQSPSNKVTEKGKDVELRCDPISGHTALYWYRQSLGQGLEFLIYFQGNSAPDKSGLPSDRFSAERTGGSVSTLTIQRTQQEDSAVYLCASSLGRWTRGQFVDTQYFGPGTRLTVL.

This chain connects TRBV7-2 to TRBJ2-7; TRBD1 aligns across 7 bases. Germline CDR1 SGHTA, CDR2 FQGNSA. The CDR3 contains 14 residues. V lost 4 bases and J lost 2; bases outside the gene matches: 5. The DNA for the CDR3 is TGTGCCAGCAGCTCGGGGACAGTTCCCTACGAGCAGTACTTC. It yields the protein CASSSGTVPYEQYF.

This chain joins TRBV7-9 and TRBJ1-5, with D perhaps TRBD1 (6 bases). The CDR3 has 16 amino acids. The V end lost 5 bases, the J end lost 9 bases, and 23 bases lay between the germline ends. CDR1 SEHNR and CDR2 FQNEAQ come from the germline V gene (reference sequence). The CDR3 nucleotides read TGTGCCAGCAGCCCATCCGAGACAGGATCGGTAGGGCCCCAGCATTTT. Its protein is CASSPSETGSVGPQHF.

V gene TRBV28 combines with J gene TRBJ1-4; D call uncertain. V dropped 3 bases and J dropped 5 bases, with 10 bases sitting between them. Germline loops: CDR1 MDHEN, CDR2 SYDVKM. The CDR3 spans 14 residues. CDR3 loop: CASSFPRLNEKLFF. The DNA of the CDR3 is TGTGCCAGCAGTTTCCCCAGGCTAAATGAAAAACTGTTTTTT.

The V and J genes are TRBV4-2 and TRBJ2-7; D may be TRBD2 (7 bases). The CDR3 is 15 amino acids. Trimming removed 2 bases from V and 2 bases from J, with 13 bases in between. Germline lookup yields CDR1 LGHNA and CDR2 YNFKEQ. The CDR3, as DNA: TGTGCCAGCAGCCAAACGACAGGACTAGCCTACGAGCAGTACTTC. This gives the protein CASSQTTGLAYEQYF.

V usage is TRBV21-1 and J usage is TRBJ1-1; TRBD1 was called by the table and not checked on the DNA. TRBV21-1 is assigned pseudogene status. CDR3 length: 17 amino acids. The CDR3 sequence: CASPHPRQGWENTEAFF. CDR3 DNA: TGTGCCAGCCCCCATCCTAGACAGGGATGGGAGAACACTGAAGCTTTCTTT.

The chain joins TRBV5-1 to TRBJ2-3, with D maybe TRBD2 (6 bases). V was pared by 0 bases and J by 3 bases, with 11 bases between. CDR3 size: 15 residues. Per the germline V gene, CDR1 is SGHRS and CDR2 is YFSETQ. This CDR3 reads CASSLDGGSTDTQYF. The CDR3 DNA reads TGCGCCAGCAGCTTGGACGGGGGTAGTACAGATACGCAGTATTTT. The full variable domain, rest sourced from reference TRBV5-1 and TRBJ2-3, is KAGVTQTPRYLIKTRGQQVTLSCSPISGHRSVSWYQQTPGQGLQFLFEYFSETQRNKGNFPGRFSGRQFSNSRSEMNVSTLELGDSALYLCASSLDGGSTDTQYFGPGTRLTVL.

The CDR3 DNA follows: TGCGCCAGCAGCCAAGCTCGTTCTGGCTACACCTTC. Translation: CASSQARSGYTF. This rearrangement joins TRBV4-3 to TRBJ1-2; D ambiguous. Germline CDR1 is LGHNA and CDR2 is YSLEER. Trimming left V 1 base short and J 7 bases short, with 7 bases between. This CDR3 has 12 residues.

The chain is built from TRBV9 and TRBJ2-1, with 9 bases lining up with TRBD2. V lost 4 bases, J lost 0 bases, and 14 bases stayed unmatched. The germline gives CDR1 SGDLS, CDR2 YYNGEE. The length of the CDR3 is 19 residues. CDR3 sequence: CASSPPPGQRGASYNEQFF. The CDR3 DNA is TGTGCCAGCAGCCCCCCACCTGGCCAGCGGGGGGCCTCCTACAATGAGCAGTTCTTC.

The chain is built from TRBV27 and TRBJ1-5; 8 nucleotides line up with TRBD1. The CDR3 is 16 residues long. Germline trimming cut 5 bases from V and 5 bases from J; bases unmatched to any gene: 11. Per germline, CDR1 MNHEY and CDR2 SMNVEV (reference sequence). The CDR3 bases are TGTGCCAGCAGTCGAGCCTCCGGGACAGGTGATCAGCCCCAGCATTTT. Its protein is CASSRASGTGDQPQHF.

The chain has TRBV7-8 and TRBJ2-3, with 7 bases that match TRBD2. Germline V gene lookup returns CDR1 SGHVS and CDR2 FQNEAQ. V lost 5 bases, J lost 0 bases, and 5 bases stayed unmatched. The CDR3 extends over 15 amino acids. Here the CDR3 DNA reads TGTGCCAGCAGCAAACGAGCGGGGAGCACAGATACGCAGTATTTT. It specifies CASSKRAGSTDTQYF.

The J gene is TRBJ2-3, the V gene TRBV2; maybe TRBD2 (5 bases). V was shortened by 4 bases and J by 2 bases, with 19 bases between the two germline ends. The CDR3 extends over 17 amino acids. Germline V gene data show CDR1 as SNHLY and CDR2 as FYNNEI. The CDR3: CASSGSPGIGLTDTQYF. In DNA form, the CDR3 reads TGTGCCAGCAGTGGCTCGCCGGGGATAGGACTCACAGATACGCAGTATTTT. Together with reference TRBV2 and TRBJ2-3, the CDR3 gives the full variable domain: EPEVTQTPSHQVTQMGQEVILRCVPISNHLYFYWYRQILGQKVEFLVSFYNNEISEKSEIFDDQFSVERPDGSNFTLKIRSTKLEDSAMYFCASSGSPGIGLTDTQYFGPGTRLTVL.

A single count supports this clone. The CDR3 is CSVELNFNGYTF. CDR3 nucleotides: TGCAGCGTTGAGTTGAACTTCAATGGCTACACCTTC. The V and J genes are TRBV29-1 and TRBJ1-2; no clear D gene. V was trimmed by 3 bases and J by 6 bases, leaving 11 bases between them. CDR1 and CDR2 from the germline V gene are SQVTM and ANQGSEA. The CDR3 is 12 amino acids.

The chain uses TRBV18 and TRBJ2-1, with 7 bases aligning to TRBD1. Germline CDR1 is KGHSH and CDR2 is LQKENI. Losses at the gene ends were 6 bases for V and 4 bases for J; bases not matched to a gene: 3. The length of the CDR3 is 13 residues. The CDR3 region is CASSSGQYNEQFF. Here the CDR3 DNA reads TGTGCCAGCTCTTCGGGACAGTACAATGAGCAGTTCTTC.

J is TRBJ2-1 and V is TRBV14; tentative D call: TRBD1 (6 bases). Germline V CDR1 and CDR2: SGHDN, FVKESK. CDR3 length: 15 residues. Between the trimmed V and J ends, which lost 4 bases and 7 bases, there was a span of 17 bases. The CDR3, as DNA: TGTGCCAGCAGCCGCCACACAGGGAAAGGGAATGAGCAGTTCTTC. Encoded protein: CASSRHTGKGNEQFF.